This T cell receptor beta chain was identified during a study of OX40 agonist ivuxolimab in advanced cancers. The wider study: While on treatment, patients had intravenous ivuxolimab at 0.01 to 10 mg/kg every 2 weeks. Study-wide points: Low normalized T-cell clonal expansion also characterized some of the nonresponders.

Here immunoSEQ multiplex PCR was the method, and the copy in TCRdb shows in-frame clones only, minus some. The sample has about 66,000 clones, approximately 90% seen once. Germline CDR1 and CDR2: SGHRS and YFSETQ. V shed 3 bases and J shed 0 bases, with 20 bases lying between them. The CDR3 covers 18 residues. Points on this clone: Its antigen remains unidentified.

Autoimmune disease history or systemic immunosuppression excluded patients. This specimen consisted of CD4+ or CD8+ T cells sorted from blood, obtained in a trial of the OX40 agonist ivuxolimab. This TCR derives from an adult with an advanced solid tumor such as melanoma, head and neck, liver or kidney cancer. The chain uses TRBV5-1 and TRBJ2-3; D possibly matches TRBD1 or TRBD2 (5 bases each). The CDR3 is CASSSGTTVPASTDTQYF. The CDR3 coding sequence is TGCGCCAGCAGCTCTGGGACGACGGTACCCGCTAGCACAGATACGCAGTATTTT. The variable domain in full, completed from reference TRBV5-1 and TRBJ2-3, reads KAGVTQTPRYLIKTRGQQVTLSCSPISGHRSVSWYQQTPGQGLQFLFEYFSETQRNKGNFPGRFSGRQFSNSRSEMNVSTLELGDSALYLCASSSGTTVPASTDTQYFGPGTRLTVL.